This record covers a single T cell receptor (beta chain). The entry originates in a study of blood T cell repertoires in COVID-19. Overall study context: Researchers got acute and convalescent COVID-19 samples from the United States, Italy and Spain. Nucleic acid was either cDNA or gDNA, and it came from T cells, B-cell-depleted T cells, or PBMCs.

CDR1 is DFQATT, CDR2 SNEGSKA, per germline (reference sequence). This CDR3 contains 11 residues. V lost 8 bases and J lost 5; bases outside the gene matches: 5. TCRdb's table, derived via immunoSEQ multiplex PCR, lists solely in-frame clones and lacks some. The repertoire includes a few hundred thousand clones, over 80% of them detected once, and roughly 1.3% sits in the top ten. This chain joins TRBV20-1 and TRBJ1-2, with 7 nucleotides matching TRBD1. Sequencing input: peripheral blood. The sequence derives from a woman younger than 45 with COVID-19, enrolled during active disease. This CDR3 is CSLTGPYGYTF. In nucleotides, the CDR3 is TGCAGTTTGACAGGGCCATATGGCTACACCTTC.